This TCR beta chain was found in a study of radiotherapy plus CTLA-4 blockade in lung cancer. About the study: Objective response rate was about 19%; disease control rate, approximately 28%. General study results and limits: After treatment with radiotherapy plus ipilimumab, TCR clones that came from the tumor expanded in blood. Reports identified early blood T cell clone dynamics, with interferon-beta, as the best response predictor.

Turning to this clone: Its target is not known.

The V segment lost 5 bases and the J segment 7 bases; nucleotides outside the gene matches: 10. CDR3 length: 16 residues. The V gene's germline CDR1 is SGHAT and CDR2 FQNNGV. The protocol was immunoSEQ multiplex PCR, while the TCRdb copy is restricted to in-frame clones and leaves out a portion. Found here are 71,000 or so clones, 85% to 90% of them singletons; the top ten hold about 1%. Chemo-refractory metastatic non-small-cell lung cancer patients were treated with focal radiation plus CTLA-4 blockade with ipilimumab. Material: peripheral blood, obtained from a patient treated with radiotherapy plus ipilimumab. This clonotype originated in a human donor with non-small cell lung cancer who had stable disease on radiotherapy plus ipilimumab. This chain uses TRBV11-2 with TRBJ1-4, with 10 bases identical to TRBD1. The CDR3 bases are TGTGCCAGCAGCCAGACAGGGGGCTCACTGCGTGAAAAACTGTTTTTT. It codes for CASSQTGGSLREKLFF.